These 26 T cell receptor beta chains originate from one sample sequenced in a study of blood T cell repertoires in COVID-19. Sequencing used immunoSEQ multiplex PCR; TCRdb keeps in-frame clones, though not all of them. The data show fewer than 150,000 clones, approximately 89% seen once. The specimen was peripheral blood. All receptors derive from a human donor in a cohort sampled during active COVID-19.

This clone was recorded at least ten times. This chain connects TRBV29-1 to TRBJ2-1; 9 bases line up with TRBD2. Looked up from germline, CDR1 is SQVTM and CDR2 is ANQGSEA. There are 18 residues in the CDR3. V was clipped by 2 bases and J by 2 bases; unmatched bases: 13. The CDR3 sequence is CSVEPPPSSGEAYNEQFF. For the CDR3, the DNA is TGCAGCGTTGAACCCCCCCCCTCTAGCGGGGAAGCCTACAATGAGCAGTTCTTC.

The chain combines TRBV6-6 with TRBJ1-6; TRBD1 aligns across 8 bases. CDR1 is MNHNY and CDR2 is SVGAGI in the germline V gene (reference sequence). This CDR3 is built from 14 residues. With V trimmed by 2 bases and J by 10 bases, 4 bases remained unmatched. The CDR3 nucleotides read TGTGCCAGCAGTTACGCAGGGGGCGAGTCACCCCTCCACTTT. Encoded protein: CASSYAGGESPLHF.

The V call is TRBV19, the J call TRBJ2-7; the match to TRBD1 covers 7 bases. The trim removed 1 base at V and 6 bases at J, leaving 3 bases unmatched. The CDR3 has 13 amino acids. The germline gives CDR1 LNHDA, CDR2 SQIVND (reference sequence). The CDR3 DNA sequence: TGTGCCAGTAGTATAGGGGGACAGTCCGAGCAGTACTTC. Amino acids: CASSIGGQSEQYF.

This clone was detected once. The chain couples TRBV7-9 to TRBJ1-2; D is uncertain. V shed 2 bases and J shed 6 bases, with 7 bases lying between them. Per the germline V gene, CDR1 is SEHNR and CDR2 is FQNEAQ (reference sequence). The CDR3 has 12 amino acids. CDR3 region: CASSLLEDGYTF. CDR3 in DNA: TGTGCCAGCAGCTTATTGGAGGATGGCTACACCTTC.

The V and J genes are TRBV7-9 and TRBJ1-1, with TRBD1 as a possible D gene (5 bases). The germline CDR1 and CDR2 sequences are SEHNR and FQNEAQ (reference sequence). This CDR3 is 12 amino acids long. Deletions cut 5 bases from V and 11 bases from J, with 15 bases between. For the CDR3, the DNA is TGTGCCAGCAGCAGGGACGACATAGTCGCTTTCTTT. This codes for CASSRDDIVAFF.

V usage is TRBV7-9 and J usage is TRBJ2-3; possible D gene TRBD1, 8 bases. The germline V gene encodes CDR1 SEHNR and CDR2 FQNEAQ (reference sequence). V was trimmed by 5 bases and J by 2 bases, leaving 14 bases between them. The length of the CDR3 is 15 residues. This CDR3 is CASSRTGRATDTQYF. CDR3 in DNA: TGTGCCAGCAGCCGGACAGGGAGGGCCACAGATACGCAGTATTTT. Full variable domain (rest looked up from reference TRBV7-9 and TRBJ2-3): DTGVSQNPRHKITKRGQNVTFRCDPISEHNRLYWYRQTLGQGPEFLTYFQNEAQLEKSRLLSDRFSAERPKGSFSTLEIQRTEQGDSAMYLCASSRTGRATDTQYFGPGTRLTVL.

The chain combines TRBV28 with TRBJ1-1; no reliable D call. The germline V and J ends were trimmed by 2 bases and 10 bases, with 14 bases remaining between them. The CDR3 sequence is 13 residues long. Germline values: CDR1 MDHEN, CDR2 SYDVKM. The CDR3 region has the DNA TGTGCCAGCAGTTTAGGTCGGGTGGAGGGAGCTTTCTTT. Protein sequence: CASSLGRVEGAFF.

This clone is a singleton in its sample. This sequence joins TRBV24-1 and TRBJ2-2, with TRBD1 identical over 7 bases. Germline V gives CDR1 KGHDR, CDR2 SFDVKD. With 5 bases clipped from V and 11 bases from J, the junction kept 13 bases outside the gene matches. The CDR3 consists of 15 residues. CDR3 DNA sequence: TGTGCCACCAGTGGGACAGGACGGGGCCGGGGAGAGCTGTTTTTT. Protein: CATSGTGRGRGELFF.

The CDR3 region is CASSYGSGSTDTQYF. The CDR3 DNA is TGTGCCAGCAGTTACGGTAGCGGAAGCACAGATACGCAGTATTTT. J is TRBJ2-3 and V is TRBV6-2 or TRBV6-3; tentatively, D is TRBD2 (6 bases). The germline V and J ends were trimmed by 2 bases and 0 bases, with 9 bases remaining between them. CDR1 and CDR2 from the germline V gene are MNHEY and SVGEGT. The CDR3 length is 15 residues.

The rearrangement joins TRBV5-4 to TRBJ1-2; 10 nucleotides line up with TRBD1. The CDR3 runs 17 residues. In germline, CDR1 is SGHNT, CDR2 YYREEE (reference sequence). After removal of 0 bases from V and 2 bases from J, the junction contained 7 bases not matched to a gene. In DNA form, the CDR3 reads TGTGCCAGCAGCTTGGTGGGACAGGGGTTTGACAACTATGGCTACACCTTC. This encodes CASSLVGQGFDNYGYTF.

The CDR3: CASSQDRPSNTGELFF. CDR3 sequence (DNA): TGTGCCAGCAGCCAGGACAGACCAAGTAACACCGGGGAGCTGTTTTTT. The gene calls are TRBV11-2 and TRBJ2-2, with D perhaps matching TRBD1 (6 bases). The V and J ends lost 5 bases and 2 bases respectively, with 15 bases between them. In germline, CDR1 is SGHAT, CDR2 FQNNGV. The CDR3 is 16 amino acids.

The chain employs TRBV6-4 and TRBJ2-1, with 7 nucleotides matching TRBD1. After removal of 4 bases from V and 10 bases from J, the junction contained 7 bases not matched to a gene. The CDR3 sequence is 13 residues long. Germline loops: CDR1 MRHNA, CDR2 SNTAGT. This chain's CDR3 is CASSAGQNREQFF. The CDR3 DNA reads TGTGCCAGCAGTGCGGGACAGAACCGAGAGCAGTTCTTC.

This clone was observed a single time. J is TRBJ1-5 and V is TRBV9, with D possibly TRBD1 on 6 matching bases. Per the germline V gene, CDR1 is SGDLS and CDR2 is YYNGEE. The CDR3 has 15 residues. The V and J ends lost 0 bases and 2 bases respectively, with 9 bases between them. The CDR3, as DNA: TGTGCCAGCAGCGTAGGGGAGGGGGGCAATCAGCCCCAGCATTTT. Translated: CASSVGEGGNQPQHF.

This clone was picked up one time. The chain couples TRBV30 to TRBJ1-3; 8 bases match TRBD1. The CDR3 is 14 residues long. Germline trimming cut 4 bases from V and 3 bases from J; bases unmatched to any gene: 5. Germline CDR1 reads GTSNPN; CDR2 reads SVGIG (reference sequence). The CDR3 spells CAWTRTGLGNTIYF. DNA for the CDR3: TGTGCCTGGACCCGGACAGGGCTTGGAAACACCATATATTTT.

The J gene is TRBJ1-1, the V gene TRBV27; 7 bases map to TRBD1. Germline V gene data show CDR1 as MNHEY and CDR2 as SMNVEV (reference sequence). This CDR3 is built from 14 residues. V lost 2 bases to trimming and J lost 5 bases; unmatched junction nucleotides: 5. The CDR3 protein is CASSLHRGETEAFF. CDR3 nucleotide sequence: TGTGCCAGCAGTTTACACAGGGGAGAAACTGAAGCTTTCTTT.

The chain recombines TRBV9 with TRBJ2-7; the match to TRBD1 covers 9 bases. The V gene's germline CDR1 is SGDLS and CDR2 YYNGEE. With 3 bases clipped from V and 6 bases from J, the junction kept 4 bases outside the gene matches. The CDR3 sequence is 13 residues long. The CDR3 here is CASSAGQGGEQYF. CDR3 DNA sequence: TGTGCCAGCAGCGCGGGACAGGGAGGCGAGCAGTACTTC.

This chain connects TRBV12-5 to TRBJ2-2, with 7 nucleotides matching TRBD1. CDR1 LGHNT and CDR2 FRNRAP come from the germline V gene. Unmatched junction bases numbered 7, after V lost 2 bases and J lost 1 base. This CDR3 is built from 17 residues. The CDR3 sequence is CASGLRQGDQNTGELFF. CDR3 nucleotides: TGTGCTAGTGGTTTGCGGCAGGGGGATCAGAACACCGGGGAGCTGTTTTTT.

This clone has more than one count but fewer than ten. The chain recombines TRBV15 with TRBJ2-7, with 10 positions matching TRBD1. With V trimmed by 3 bases and J by 5 bases, 7 bases remained unmatched. This CDR3 comprises 15 residues. Germline V CDR1 and CDR2: LNHNV, YYDKDF (reference sequence). The CDR3 nucleotides are TGTGCCACCAGCAGTGGGGACAGGGGCTTCCACGAGCAGTACTTC. This codes for CATSSGDRGFHEQYF. Full variable domain (missing parts from reference TRBV15 and TRBJ2-7): DAMVIQNPRYQVTQFGKPVTLSCSQTLNHNVMYWYQQKSSQAPKLLFHYYDKDFNNEADTPDNFQSRRPNTSFCFLDIRSPGLGDTAMYLCATSSGDRGFHEQYFGPGTRLTVT.

V and J are TRBV3-1 (or the pseudogene TRBV3-2) and TRBJ2-3; 12 nucleotides agree with TRBD2. This CDR3 region has 18 residues. The J segment lost 2 bases and the V segment lost 0 bases, leaving 6 bases of the junction unmatched. Per the germline V gene, CDR1 is LGHDT and CDR2 is YNNKEL (reference sequence). The chain's CDR3 is CASSQELAGGRTTDTQYF. In DNA form, the CDR3 reads TGTGCCAGCAGCCAAGAACTAGCGGGGGGAAGAACCACAGATACGCAGTATTTT.

This clone was counted once. This chain joins TRBV4-3 and TRBJ1-1, with 8 nucleotides matching TRBD1. V gave up 3 bases and J gave up 4 bases; unmatched junction bases: 4. The germline gives CDR1 LGHNA, CDR2 YSLEER. The CDR3 has 14 amino acids. In DNA form, the CDR3 reads TGCGCCAGCAGCCACGACAGGGGTGGCACTGAAGCTTTCTTT. Its translation is CASSHDRGGTEAFF.

J is TRBJ1-1 and V is TRBV6-2 or TRBV6-3; D remains unclear. CDR1 MNHEY and CDR2 SVGEGT come from the germline V gene. There are 15 residues in the CDR3. V shed 1 base and J shed 6 bases, with 15 bases lying between them. This chain's CDR3 is CASSYLTSISSEAFF. In DNA form, the CDR3 reads TGTGCCAGCAGTTACTTGACATCAATATCCTCTGAAGCTTTCTTT.

The V and J genes are TRBV7-3 and TRBJ1-2; TRBD1 is a possible D gene (5 bases). From germline, CDR1 is SGHTA and CDR2 FQGTGA. V was shortened by 5 bases and J by 3 bases, with 16 bases between the two germline ends. CDR3 length: 15 amino acids. The CDR3 reads CASSPLGGADYGYTF. The CDR3 nucleotides read TGTGCCAGCAGCCCACTTGGAGGGGCTGACTATGGCTACACCTTC.

The rearrangement uses TRBV6-5 and TRBJ2-2, with D possibly being TRBD2 (6 bases). Germline CDR1 and CDR2: MNHEY and SVGAGI. V was shortened by 5 bases and J by 4 bases, with 11 bases between the two germline ends. This CDR3 has 14 residues. The CDR3 protein is CASSHQGLTGELFF. The CDR3, as DNA: TGTGCCAGCAGTCACCAGGGACTCACCGGGGAGCTGTTTTTT.

J is TRBJ2-1 and V is TRBV6-5, with TRBD1 identical over 9 bases. V gave up 6 bases and J gave up 7 bases; unmatched junction bases: 10. CDR1 and CDR2 from the germline V gene are MNHEY and SVGAGI. This CDR3 has 15 residues. Here the CDR3 DNA reads TGTGCCAGCAGGGCAGGGACAGGGATTAGGAATGAGCAGTTCTTC. Protein product: CASRAGTGIRNEQFF.

The chain uses TRBV10-3 and TRBJ2-3; 7 bases are a match to TRBD1. The CDR3 length is 14 residues. Germline V gene sequence: CDR1 ENHRY, CDR2 SYGVKD. Unmatched junction bases numbered 5, after V lost 6 bases and J lost 2 bases. CDR3 region: CAISSDRDTDTQYF. The CDR3 DNA reads as TGTGCCATCAGCTCCGACAGGGACACAGATACGCAGTATTTT.

The chain combines TRBV30 with TRBJ1-1; D ambiguous. The V end lost 3 bases, the J end lost 3 bases, and 8 bases lay between the germline ends. CDR1 and CDR2 (germline): GTSNPN, SVGIG (reference sequence). The CDR3 consists of 12 residues. In nucleotides, the CDR3 is TGTGCCTGGAGGTGGCAGTACACTGAAGCTTTCTTT. This codes for CAWRWQYTEAFF.